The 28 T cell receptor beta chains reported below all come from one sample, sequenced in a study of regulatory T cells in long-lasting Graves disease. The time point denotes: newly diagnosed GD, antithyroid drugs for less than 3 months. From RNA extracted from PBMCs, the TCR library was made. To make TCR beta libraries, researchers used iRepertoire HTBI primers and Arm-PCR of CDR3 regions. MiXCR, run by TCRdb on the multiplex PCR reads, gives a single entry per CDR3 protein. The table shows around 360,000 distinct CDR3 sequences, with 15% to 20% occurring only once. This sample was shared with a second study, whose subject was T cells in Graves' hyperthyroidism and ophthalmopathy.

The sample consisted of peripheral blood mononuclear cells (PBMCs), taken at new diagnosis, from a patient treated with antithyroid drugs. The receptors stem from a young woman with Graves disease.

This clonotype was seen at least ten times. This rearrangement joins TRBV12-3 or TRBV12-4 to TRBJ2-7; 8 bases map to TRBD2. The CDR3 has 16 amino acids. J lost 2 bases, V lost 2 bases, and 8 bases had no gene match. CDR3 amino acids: CASSLTGGKTPYEQYF. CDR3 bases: TGTGCCAGCAGTTTAACGGGGGGGAAGACGCCCTACGAGCAGTACTTC.

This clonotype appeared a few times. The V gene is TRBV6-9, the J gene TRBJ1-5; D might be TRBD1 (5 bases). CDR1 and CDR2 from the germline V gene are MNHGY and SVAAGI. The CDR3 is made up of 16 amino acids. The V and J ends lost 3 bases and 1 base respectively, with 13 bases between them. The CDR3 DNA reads TGTGCCAGCAGTTACCCCCCGGGACCGAGCAATCAGCCCCAGCATTTT. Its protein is CASSYPPGPSNQPQHF.

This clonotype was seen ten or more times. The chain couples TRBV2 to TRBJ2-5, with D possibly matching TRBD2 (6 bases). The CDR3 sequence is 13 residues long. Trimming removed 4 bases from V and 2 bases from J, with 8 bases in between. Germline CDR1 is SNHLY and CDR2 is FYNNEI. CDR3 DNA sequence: TGTGCCAGCAGTGTAGCGGTACAAGAGACCCAGTACTTC. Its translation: CASSVAVQETQYF.

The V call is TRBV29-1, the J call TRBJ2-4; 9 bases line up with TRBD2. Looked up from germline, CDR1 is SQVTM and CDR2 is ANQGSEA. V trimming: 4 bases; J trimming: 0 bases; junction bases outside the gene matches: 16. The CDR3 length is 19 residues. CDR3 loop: CSVGRFGGGELVAKNIQYF. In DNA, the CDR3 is TGCAGCGTTGGAAGGTTCGGCGGGGGGGAACTAGTAGCCAAAAACATTCAGTACTTC.

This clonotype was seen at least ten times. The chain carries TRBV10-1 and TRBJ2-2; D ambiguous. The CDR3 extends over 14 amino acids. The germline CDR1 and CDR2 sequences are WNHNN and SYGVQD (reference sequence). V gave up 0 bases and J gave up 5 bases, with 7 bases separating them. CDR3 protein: CASSESQETGELFF. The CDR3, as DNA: TGCGCCAGCAGTGAGTCGCAGGAAACCGGGGAGCTGTTTTTT.

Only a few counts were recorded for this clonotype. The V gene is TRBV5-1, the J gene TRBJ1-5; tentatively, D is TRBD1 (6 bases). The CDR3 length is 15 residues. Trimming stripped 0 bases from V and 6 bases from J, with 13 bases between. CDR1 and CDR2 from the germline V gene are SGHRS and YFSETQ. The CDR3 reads CASSLDTGSGQPQHF. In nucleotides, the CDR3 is TGCGCCAGCAGCTTGGATACAGGGTCAGGTCAGCCCCAGCATTTT.

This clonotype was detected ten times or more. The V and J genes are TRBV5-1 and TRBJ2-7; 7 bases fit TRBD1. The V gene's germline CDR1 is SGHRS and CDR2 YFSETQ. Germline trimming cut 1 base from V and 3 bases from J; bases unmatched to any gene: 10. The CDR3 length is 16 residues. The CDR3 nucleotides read TGCGCCAGCAGCTTGTCGGGGACAGCAGAACTCTACGAGCAGTACTTC. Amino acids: CASSLSGTAELYEQYF. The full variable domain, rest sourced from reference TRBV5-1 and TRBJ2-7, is KAGVTQTPRYLIKTRGQQVTLSCSPISGHRSVSWYQQTPGQGLQFLFEYFSETQRNKGNFPGRFSGRQFSNSRSEMNVSTLELGDSALYLCASSLSGTAELYEQYFGPGTRLTVT.

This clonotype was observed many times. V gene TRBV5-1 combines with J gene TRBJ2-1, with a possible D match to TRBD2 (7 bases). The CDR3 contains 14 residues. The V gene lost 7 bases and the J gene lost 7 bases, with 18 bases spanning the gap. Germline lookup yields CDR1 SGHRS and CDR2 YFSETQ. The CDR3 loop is CASRGAGGVNEQFF. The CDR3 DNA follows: TGCGCCAGCCGGGGGGCGGGTGGAGTAAATGAGCAGTTCTTC.

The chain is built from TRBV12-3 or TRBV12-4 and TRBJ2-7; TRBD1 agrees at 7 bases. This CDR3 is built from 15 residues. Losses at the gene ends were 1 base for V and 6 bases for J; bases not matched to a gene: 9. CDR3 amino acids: CASSLVNLGQSEQYF. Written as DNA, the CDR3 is TGTGCCAGCAGTTTAGTCAACTTGGGACAGTCCGAGCAGTACTTC.

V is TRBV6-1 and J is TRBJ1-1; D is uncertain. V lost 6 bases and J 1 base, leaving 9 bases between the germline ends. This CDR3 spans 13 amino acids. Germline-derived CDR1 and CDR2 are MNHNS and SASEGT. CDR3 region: CASSLNQNTEAFF. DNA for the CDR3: TGTGCCAGCAGCCTCAATCAGAACACTGAAGCTTTCTTT.

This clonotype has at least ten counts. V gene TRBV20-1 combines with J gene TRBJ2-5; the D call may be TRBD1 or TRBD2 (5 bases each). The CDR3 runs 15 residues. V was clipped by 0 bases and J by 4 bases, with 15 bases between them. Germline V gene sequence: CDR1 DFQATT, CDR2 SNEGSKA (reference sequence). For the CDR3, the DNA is TGCAGTGCTAGAGATTATAGGGGAGTGGCAGAGACCCAGTACTTC. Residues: CSARDYRGVAETQYF.

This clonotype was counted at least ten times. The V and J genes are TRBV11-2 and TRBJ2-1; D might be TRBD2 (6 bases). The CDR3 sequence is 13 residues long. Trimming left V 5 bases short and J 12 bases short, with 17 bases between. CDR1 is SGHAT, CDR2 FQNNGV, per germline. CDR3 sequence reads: CASSPARQGGQFF. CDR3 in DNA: TGTGCCAGCAGCCCCGCGAGGCAGGGAGGGCAGTTCTTC. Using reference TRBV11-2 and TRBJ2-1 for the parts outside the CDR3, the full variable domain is EAGVAQSPRYKIIEKRQSVAFWCNPISGHATLYWYQQILGQGPKLLIQFQNNGVVDDSQLPKDRFSAERLKGVDSTLKIQPAKLEDSAVYLCASSPARQGGQFFGPGTRLTVL.

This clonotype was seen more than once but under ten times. CDR3 protein: CASRLRPSGGLYEQYF. The CDR3, as DNA: TGTGCCAGCAGGCTGAGACCTAGCGGGGGTCTCTACGAGCAGTACTTC. V gene TRBV28 combines with J gene TRBJ2-7; 10 positions match TRBD2. CDR3 length: 16 residues. Germline trimming cut 6 bases from V and 3 bases from J; bases unmatched to any gene: 11. Germline V gene sequence: CDR1 MDHEN, CDR2 SYDVKM.

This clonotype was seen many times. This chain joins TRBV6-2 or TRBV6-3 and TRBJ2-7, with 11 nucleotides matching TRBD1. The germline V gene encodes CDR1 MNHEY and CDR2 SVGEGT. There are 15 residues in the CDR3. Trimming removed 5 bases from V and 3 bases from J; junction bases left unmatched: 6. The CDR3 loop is CASSETGTGGYEQYF. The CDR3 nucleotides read TGTGCCAGCAGTGAAACGGGGACAGGGGGCTACGAGCAGTACTTC.

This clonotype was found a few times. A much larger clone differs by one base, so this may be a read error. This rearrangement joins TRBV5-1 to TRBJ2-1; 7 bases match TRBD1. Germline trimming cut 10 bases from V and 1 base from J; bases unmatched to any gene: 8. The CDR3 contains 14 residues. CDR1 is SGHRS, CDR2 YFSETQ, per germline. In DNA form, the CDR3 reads TGCGCCGGCGCTGGGACAGTTTCCTACAATGAGCAGTTCTTC. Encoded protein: CAGAGTVSYNEQFF. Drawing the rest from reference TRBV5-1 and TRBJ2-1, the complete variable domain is KAGVTQTPRYLIKTRGQQVTLSCSPISGHRSVSWYQQTPGQGLQFLFEYFSETQRNKGNFPGRFSGRQFSNSRSEMNVSTLELGDSALYLCAGAGTVSYNEQFFGPGTRLTVL.

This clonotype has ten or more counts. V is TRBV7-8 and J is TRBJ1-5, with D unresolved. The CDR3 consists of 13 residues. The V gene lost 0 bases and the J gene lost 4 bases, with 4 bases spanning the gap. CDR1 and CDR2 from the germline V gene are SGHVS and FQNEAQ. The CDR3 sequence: CASSLAQNQPQHF. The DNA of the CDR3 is TGTGCCAGCAGCTTAGCGCAGAATCAGCCCCAGCATTTT.

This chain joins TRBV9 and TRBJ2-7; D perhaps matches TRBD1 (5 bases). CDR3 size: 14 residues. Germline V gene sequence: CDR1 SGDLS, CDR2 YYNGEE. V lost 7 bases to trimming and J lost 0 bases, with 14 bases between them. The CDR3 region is CASGPRQSSYEQYF. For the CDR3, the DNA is TGTGCCAGCGGACCAAGACAGTCCTCCTACGAGCAGTACTTC.

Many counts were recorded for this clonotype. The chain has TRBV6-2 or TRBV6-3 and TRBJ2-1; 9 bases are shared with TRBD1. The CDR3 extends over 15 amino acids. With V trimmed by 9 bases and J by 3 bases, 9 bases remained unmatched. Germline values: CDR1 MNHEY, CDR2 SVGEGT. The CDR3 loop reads CASGFETGGYNEQFF. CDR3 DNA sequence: TGTGCCAGTGGGTTCGAGACAGGGGGCTACAATGAGCAGTTCTTC.

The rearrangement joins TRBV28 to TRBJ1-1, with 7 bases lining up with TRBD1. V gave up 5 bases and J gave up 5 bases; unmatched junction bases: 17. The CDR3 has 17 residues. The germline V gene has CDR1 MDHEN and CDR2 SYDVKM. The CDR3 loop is CASSQNRGAEPGTEAFF. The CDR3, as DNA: TGTGCCAGCAGTCAAAACAGGGGTGCCGAACCGGGAACTGAAGCTTTCTTT.

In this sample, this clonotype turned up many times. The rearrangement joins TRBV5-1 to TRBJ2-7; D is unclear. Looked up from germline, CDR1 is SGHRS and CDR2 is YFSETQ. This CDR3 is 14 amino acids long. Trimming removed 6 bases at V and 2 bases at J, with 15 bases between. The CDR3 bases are TGCGCCAGCAAAAAAGAGCAGGTGGCCTACGAGCAGTACTTC. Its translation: CASKKEQVAYEQYF.

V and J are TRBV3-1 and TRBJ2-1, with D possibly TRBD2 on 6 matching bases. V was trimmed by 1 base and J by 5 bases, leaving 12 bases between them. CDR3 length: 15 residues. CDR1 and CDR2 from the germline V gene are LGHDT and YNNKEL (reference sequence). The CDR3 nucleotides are TGTGCCAGCAGCCAAGCCGGGACTCGAAACAATGAGCAGTTCTTC. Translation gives CASSQAGTRNNEQFF.

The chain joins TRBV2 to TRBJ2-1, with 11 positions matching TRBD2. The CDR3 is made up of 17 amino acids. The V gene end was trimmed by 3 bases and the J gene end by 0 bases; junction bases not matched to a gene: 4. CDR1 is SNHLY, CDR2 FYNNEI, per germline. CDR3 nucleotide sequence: TGTGCCAGCAGTGAGGGGACTAGCGGTCGCTCCTACAATGAGCAGTTCTTC. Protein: CASSEGTSGRSYNEQFF. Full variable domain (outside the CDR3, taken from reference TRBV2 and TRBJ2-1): EPEVTQTPSHQVTQMGQEVILRCVPISNHLYFYWYRQILGQKVEFLVSFYNNEISEKSEIFDDQFSVERPDGSNFTLKIRSTKLEDSAMYFCASSEGTSGRSYNEQFFGPGTRLTVL.

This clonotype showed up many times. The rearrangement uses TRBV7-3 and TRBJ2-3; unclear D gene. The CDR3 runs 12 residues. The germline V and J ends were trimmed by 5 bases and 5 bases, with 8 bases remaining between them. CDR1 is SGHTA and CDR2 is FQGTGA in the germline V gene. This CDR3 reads CASSQVEDTQYF. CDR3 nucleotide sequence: TGTGCCAGCAGCCAGGTAGAAGATACGCAGTATTTT.

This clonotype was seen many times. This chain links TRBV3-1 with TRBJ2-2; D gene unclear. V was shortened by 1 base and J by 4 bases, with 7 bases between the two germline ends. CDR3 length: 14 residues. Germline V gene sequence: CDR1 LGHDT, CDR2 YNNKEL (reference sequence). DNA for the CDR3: TGTGCCAGCAGCCAAGTGGGTACCACCGGGGAGCTGTTTTTT. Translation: CASSQVGTTGELFF.

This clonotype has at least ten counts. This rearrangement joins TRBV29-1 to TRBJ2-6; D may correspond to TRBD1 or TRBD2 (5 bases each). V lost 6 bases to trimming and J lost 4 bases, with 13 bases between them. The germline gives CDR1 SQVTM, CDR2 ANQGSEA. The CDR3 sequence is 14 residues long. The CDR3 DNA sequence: TGCAGCGTCGCCCGGGACGGCGGGGCCAACGTCCTGACTTTC. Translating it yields CSVARDGGANVLTF.

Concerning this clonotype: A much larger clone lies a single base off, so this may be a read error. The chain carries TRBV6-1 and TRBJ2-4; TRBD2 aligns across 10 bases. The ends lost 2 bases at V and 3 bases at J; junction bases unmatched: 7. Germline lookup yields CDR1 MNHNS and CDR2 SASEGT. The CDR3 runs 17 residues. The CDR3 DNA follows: TGTGCCAGCAGTGAATATGTAACTAGCGGGGTCAAAAACATTCAGTACTTC. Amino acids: CASSEYVTSGVKNIQYF.

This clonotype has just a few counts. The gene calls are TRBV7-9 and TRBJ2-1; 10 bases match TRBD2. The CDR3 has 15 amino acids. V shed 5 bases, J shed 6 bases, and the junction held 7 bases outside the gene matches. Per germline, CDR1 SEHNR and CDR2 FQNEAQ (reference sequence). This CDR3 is CASSRGLAELNEQFF. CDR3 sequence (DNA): TGTGCCAGCAGCCGCGGACTAGCGGAACTCAATGAGCAGTTCTTC. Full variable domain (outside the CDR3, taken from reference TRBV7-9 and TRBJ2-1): DTGVSQNPRHKITKRGQNVTFRCDPISEHNRLYWYRQTLGQGPEFLTYFQNEAQLEKSRLLSDRFSAERPKGSFSTLEIQRTEQGDSAMYLCASSRGLAELNEQFFGPGTRLTVL.

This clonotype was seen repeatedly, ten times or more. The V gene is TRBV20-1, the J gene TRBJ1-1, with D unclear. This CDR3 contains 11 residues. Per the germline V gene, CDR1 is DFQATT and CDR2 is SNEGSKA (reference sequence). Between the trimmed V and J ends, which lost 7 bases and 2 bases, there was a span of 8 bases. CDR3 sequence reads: CSVPGNTEAFF. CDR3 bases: TGCAGTGTCCCGGGAAACACTGAAGCTTTCTTT.